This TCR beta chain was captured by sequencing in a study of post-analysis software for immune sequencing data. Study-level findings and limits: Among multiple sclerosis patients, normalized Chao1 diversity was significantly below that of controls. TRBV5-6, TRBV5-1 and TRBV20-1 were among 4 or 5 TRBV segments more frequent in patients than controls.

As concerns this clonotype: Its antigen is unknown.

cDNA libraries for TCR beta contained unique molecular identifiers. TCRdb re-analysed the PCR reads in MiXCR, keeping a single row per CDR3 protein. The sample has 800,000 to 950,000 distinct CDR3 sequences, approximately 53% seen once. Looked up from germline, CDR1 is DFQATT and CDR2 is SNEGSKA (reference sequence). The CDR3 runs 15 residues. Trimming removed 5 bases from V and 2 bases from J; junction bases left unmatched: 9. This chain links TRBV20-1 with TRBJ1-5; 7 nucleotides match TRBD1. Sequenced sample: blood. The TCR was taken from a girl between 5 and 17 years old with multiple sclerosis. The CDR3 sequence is CSAARQGIGNQPQHF. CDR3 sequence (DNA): TGCAGTGCTGCCCGACAGGGTATCGGCAATCAGCCCCAGCATTTT.